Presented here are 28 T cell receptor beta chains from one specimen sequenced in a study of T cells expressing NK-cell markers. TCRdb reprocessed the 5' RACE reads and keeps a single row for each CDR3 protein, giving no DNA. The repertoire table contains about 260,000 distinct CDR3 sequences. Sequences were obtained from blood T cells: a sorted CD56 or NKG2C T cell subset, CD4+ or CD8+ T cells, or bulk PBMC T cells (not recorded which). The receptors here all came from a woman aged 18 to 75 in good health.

The CDR3 loop reads CSVIRNANTEAFF. The V gene is TRBV29-1, the J gene TRBJ1-1. Germline assignment: CDR1 SQVTM and CDR2 ANQGSEA. This CDR3 spans 13 amino acids. The whole variable domain, filled in from reference TRBV29-1 and TRBJ1-1, reads SAVISQKPSRDICQRGTSLTIQCQVDSQVTMMFWYRQQPGQSLTLIATANQGSEATYESGFVIDKFPISRPNLTFSTLTVSNMSPEDSSIYLCSVIRNANTEAFFGQGTRLTVV.

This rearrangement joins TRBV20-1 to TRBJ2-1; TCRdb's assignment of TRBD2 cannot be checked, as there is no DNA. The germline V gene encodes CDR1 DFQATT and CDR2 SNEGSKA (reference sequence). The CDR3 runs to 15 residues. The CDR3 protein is CSARPPSGGPNEQFF.

CDR3 residues: CASSQRTRSSYNEQFF. The chain recombines TRBV3-1 with TRBJ2-1. Germline CDR1 LGHDT, CDR2 YNNKEL (reference sequence). The CDR3 covers 16 residues.

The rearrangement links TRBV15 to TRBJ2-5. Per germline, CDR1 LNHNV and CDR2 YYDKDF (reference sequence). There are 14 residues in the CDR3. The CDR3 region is CATSRDLSEETQYF.

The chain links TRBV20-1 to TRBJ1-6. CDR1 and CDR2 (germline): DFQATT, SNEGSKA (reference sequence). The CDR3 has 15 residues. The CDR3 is CSARDPRLPHSPLHF.

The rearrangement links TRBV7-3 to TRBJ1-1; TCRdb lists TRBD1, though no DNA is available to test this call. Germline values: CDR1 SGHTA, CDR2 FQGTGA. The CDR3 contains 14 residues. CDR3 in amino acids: CASSPDRGWTEAFF.

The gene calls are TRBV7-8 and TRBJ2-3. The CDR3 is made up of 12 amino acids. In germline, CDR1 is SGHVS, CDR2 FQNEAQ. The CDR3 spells CASSLMTETQYF.

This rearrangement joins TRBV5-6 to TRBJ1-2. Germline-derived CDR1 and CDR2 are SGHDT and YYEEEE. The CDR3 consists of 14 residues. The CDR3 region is CASSAGGQNYGYTF.

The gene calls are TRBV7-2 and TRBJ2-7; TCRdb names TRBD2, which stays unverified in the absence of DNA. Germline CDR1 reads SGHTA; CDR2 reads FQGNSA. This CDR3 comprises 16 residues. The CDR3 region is CASSLVGTSGSYEQYF.

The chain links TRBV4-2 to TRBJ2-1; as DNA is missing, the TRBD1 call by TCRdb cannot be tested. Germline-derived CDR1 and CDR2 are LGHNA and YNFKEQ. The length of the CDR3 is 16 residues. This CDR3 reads CASSQARGGDVHEQFF.

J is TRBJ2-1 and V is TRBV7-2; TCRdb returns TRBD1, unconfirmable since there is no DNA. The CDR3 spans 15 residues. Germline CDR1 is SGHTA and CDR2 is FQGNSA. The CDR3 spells CASSPHPGRNNEQFF.

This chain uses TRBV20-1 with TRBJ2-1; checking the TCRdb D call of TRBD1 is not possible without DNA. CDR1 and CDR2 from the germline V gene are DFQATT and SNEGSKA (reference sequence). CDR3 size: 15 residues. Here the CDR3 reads CSAREPDRDYNEQFF.

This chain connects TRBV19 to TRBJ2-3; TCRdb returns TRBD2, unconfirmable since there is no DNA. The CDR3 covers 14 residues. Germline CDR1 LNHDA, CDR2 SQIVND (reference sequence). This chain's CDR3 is CASSTSGSTDTQYF.

The CDR3 protein is CSVSGTGLSNYGYTF. The V call is TRBV29-1, the J call TRBJ1-2; lacking DNA, the TRBD1 call made by TCRdb goes unchecked. Germline-derived CDR1 and CDR2 are SQVTM and ANQGSEA. The CDR3 consists of 15 residues.

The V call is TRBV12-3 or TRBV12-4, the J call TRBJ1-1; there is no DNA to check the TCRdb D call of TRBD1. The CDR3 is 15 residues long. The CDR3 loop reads CASNLGQGRNTEAFF.

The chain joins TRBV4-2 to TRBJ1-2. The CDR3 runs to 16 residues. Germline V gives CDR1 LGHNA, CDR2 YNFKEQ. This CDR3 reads CASSPLGGVQAGGYTF.

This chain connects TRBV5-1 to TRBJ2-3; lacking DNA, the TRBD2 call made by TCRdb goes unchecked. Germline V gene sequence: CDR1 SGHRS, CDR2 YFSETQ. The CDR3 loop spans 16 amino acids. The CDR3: CASSPIAGSEVDTQYF.

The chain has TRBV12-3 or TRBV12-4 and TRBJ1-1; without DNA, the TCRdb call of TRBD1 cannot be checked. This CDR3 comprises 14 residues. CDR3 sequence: CASSSLDKNTEAFF.

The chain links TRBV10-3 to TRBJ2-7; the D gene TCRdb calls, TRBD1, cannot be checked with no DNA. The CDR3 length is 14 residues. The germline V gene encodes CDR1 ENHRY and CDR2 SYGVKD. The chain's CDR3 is CAISEDRDGGEQYF.

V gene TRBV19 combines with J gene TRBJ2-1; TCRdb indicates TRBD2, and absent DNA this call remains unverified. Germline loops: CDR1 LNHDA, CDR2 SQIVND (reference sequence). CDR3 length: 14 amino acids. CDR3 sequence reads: CASSTSGSSNEQFF.

The chain's CDR3 is CASQVGAGELFF. This chain joins TRBV11-2 and TRBJ2-2. CDR1 is SGHAT, CDR2 FQNNGV, per germline. CDR3 length equals 12 residues.

The chain's CDR3 is CASREGGTSHTNEQFF. The chain joins TRBV6-1 to TRBJ2-1; absent DNA, TCRdb's TRBD2 call cannot be checked. This CDR3 region has 16 residues. Per germline, CDR1 MNHNS and CDR2 SASEGT.

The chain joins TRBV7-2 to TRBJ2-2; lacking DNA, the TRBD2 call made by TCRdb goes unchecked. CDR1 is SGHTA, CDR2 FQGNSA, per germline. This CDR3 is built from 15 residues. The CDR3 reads CASSPETSHTGELFF.

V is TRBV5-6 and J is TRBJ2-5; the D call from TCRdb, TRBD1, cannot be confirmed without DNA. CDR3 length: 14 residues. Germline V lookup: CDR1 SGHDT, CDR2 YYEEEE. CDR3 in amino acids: CASSWGTVGGTQYF.

CDR3 in amino acids: CASSPQGASFNSPLHF. V gene TRBV7-6 combines with J gene TRBJ1-6; absent DNA, TCRdb's TRBD1 call cannot be checked. CDR1 and CDR2 (germline): SGHVS, FNYEAQ. CDR3 size: 16 residues.

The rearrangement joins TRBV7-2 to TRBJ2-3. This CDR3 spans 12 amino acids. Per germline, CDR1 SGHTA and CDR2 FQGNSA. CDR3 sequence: CASSLAPDTQYF.

CDR3 in amino acids: CASSLAMTGGEQFF. The rearrangement joins TRBV7-8 to TRBJ2-1; TCRdb outputs TRBD1, but without DNA this stays unchecked. Germline-derived CDR1 and CDR2 are SGHVS and FQNEAQ. There are 14 residues in the CDR3.

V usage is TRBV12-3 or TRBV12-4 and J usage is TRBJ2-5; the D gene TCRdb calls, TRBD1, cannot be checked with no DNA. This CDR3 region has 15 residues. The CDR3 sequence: CASTPGQGGSETQYF.